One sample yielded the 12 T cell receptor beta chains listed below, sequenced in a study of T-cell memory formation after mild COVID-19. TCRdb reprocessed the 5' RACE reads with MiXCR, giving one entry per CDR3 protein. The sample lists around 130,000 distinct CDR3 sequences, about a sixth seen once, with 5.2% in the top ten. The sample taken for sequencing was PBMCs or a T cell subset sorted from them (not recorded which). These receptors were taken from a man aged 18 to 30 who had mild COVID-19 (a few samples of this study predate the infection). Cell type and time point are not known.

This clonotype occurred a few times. DNA for the CDR3: TGTGCCAGCAGTTTAATCTCATGGGAAAAAGAGACCCAGTACTTC. It specifies CASSLISWEKETQYF. This chain joins TRBV12-3 or TRBV12-4 and TRBJ2-5, with D unresolved. The CDR3 spans 15 residues. V lost 2 bases to trimming and J lost 3 bases, with 13 bases between them.

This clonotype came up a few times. The CDR3 region is CASCGTGGLVGETQYF. The CDR3 DNA reads as TGTGCCAGCTGTGGAACAGGGGGTCTTGTGGGAGAGACCCAGTACTTC. This chain links TRBV12-3 or TRBV12-4 with TRBJ2-5; TRBD1 aligns across 8 bases. J was trimmed by 4 bases and V by 8 bases; bases with no gene match: 15. CDR3 length: 16 residues.

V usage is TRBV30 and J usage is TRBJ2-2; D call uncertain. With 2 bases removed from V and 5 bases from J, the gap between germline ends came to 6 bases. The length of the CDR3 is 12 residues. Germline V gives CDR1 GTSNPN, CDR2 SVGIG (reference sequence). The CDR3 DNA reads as TGTGCCTGGAGTATATTGACCGGGGAGCTGTTTTTT. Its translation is CAWSILTGELFF. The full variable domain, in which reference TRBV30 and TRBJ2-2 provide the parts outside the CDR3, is SQTIHQWPATLVQPVGSPLSLECTVEGTSNPNLYWYRQAAGRGLQLLFYSVGIGQISSEVPQNLSASRPQDRQFILSSKKLLLSDSGFYLCAWSILTGELFFGEGSRLTVL.

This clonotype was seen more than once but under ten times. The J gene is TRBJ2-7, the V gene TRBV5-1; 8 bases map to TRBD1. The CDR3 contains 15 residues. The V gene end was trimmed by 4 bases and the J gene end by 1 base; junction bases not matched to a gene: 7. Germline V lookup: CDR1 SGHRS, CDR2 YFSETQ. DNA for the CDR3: TGCGCCAGCAGCCCAGGACAGGGTCATTCCTACGAGCAGTACTTC. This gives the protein CASSPGQGHSYEQYF.

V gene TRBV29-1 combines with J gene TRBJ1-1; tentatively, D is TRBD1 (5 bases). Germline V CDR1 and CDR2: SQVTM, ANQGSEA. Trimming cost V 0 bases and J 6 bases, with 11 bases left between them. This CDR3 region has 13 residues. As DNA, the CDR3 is TGCAGCGTTGAAGACTACAGGAGCGCTGAAGCTTTCTTT. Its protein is CSVEDYRSAEAFF.

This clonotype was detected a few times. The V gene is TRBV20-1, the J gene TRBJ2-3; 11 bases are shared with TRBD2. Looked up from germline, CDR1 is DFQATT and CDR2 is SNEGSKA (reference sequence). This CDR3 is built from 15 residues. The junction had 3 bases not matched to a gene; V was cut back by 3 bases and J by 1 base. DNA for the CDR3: TGCAGTGCTAGCCTAGCGGGGGGTGGCACAGATACGCAGTATTTT. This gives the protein CSASLAGGGTDTQYF.

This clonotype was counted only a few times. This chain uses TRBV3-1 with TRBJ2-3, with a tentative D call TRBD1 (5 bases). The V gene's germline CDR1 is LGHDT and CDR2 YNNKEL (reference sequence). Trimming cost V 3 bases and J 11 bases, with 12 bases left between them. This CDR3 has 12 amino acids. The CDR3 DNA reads TGTGCCAGCAGCCAGGTTCGACAGCTGCAGTATTTT. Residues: CASSQVRQLQYF.

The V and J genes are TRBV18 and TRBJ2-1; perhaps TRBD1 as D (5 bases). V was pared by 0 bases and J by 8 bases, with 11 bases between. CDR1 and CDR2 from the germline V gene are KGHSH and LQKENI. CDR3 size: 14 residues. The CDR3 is CASSPPGPRYEQFF. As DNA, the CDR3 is TGTGCCAGCTCACCACCGGGGCCGCGTTATGAGCAGTTCTTC.

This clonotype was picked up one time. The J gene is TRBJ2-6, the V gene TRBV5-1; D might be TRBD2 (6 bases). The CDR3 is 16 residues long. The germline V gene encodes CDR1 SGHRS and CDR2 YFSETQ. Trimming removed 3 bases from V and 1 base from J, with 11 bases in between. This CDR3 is CASSYDGGSGANVLTF. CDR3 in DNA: TGCGCCAGCAGCTATGACGGGGGTTCTGGGGCCAACGTCCTGACTTTC.

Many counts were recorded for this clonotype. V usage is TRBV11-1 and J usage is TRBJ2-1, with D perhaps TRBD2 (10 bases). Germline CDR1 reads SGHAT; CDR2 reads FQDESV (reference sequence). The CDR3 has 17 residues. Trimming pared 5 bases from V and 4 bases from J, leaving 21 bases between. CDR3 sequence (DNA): TGTGCCAGCAGCAGGGACAGGGATAGCGGGGGGTACAATGAGCAGTTCTTC. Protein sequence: CASSRDRDSGGYNEQFF.

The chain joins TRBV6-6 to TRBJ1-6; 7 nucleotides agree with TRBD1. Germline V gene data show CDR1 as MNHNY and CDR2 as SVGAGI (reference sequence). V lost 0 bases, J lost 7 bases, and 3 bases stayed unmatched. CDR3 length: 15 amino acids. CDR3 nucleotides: TGTGCCAGCAGTTACTCCCGACAGGGCAATTCACCCCTCCACTTT. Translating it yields CASSYSRQGNSPLHF.

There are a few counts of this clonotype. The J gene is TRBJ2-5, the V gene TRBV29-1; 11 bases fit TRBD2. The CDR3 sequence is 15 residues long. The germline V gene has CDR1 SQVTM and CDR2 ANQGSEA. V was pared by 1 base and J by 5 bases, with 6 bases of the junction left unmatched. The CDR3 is CSVEGSSGGWETQYF. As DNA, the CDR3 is TGCAGCGTTGAAGGGTCTAGCGGGGGGTGGGAGACCCAGTACTTC. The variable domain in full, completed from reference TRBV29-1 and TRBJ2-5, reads SAVISQKPSRDICQRGTSLTIQCQVDSQVTMMFWYRQQPGQSLTLIATANQGSEATYESGFVIDKFPISRPNLTFSTLTVSNMSPEDSSIYLCSVEGSSGGWETQYFGPGTRLLVL.